The 5 T cell receptor beta chains listed next were all sequenced from one sample in a study of cytomegalovirus exposure and HLA in healthy donors (dated by TCRdb to the late 2010s). The library was obtained by the immunoSEQ multiplex PCR assay. For the multiplex PCR, a mixture combining 60 forward primers for TCR Vbeta segments and 13 reverse primers for TCR Jbeta segments was used. TCRdb re-hosts the immuneACCESS table, in-frame sequences only. Its copies lack some clones; in the studies checked, an unresolved V gene accounts for under half of them, and the cause for the rest is not known. The sample records 100,000 to 150,000 clones, about 8.5% of which are singletons. The top ten clonotypes cover approximately 5% of the sample. The sample taken for sequencing was PBMCs. These TCRs come from a man between 40 and 49 years old in good health and CMV-seronegative.

The chain carries TRBV6-1 and TRBJ2-2; 8 positions agree with TRBD1. Germline assignment: CDR1 MNHNS and CDR2 SASEGT. V was clipped by 6 bases and J by 5 bases; unmatched bases: 2. CDR3 length: 13 amino acids. CDR3 sequence: CASRTGATGELFF. DNA of the CDR3: TGTGCCAGCAGGACAGGGGCGACCGGGGAGCTGTTTTTT.

This clone was detected only a few times. The chain employs TRBV6-4 and TRBJ2-1; TRBD2 aligns across 7 bases. CDR1 MRHNA and CDR2 SNTAGT come from the germline V gene. V trimming: 2 bases; J trimming: 6 bases; junction bases outside the gene matches: 4. This CDR3 contains 14 residues. CDR3 sequence (DNA): TGTGCCAGCAGTGACGGACTAGGTAGCAATGAGCAGTTCTTC. It yields the protein CASSDGLGSNEQFF.

This clone was found a few times. The V and J genes are TRBV29-1 and TRBJ1-4; D is unresolved. Trimming took off 4 bases at V and 5 bases at J, with 11 bases between the two ends. Germline CDR1 is SQVTM and CDR2 is ANQGSEA. The CDR3 loop spans 13 amino acids. The CDR3 loop is CSVVEVSNEKLFF. The CDR3 DNA reads as TGCAGCGTTGTGGAGGTTTCAAATGAAAAACTGTTTTTT.

The V and J genes are TRBV4-1 and TRBJ1-5; 9 nucleotides match TRBD1. This CDR3 has 15 amino acids. Germline CDR1 reads MGHRA; CDR2 reads YSYEKL. V was pared by 1 base and J by 4 bases, with 2 bases of the junction left unmatched. The CDR3 sequence is CASSQGDRENQPQHF. The CDR3 DNA is TGCGCCAGCAGCCAAGGGGACAGGGAAAATCAGCCCCAGCATTTT.

The rearrangement links TRBV5-1 to TRBJ2-7, with D perhaps TRBD2 (6 bases). Trimming cost V 3 bases and J 4 bases, with 14 bases left between them. This CDR3 has 14 residues. From germline, CDR1 is SGHRS and CDR2 YFSETQ. As DNA, the CDR3 is TGCGCCAGCAGCTCCCCAGTGGGGGGTTACGAGCAGTACTTC. It specifies CASSSPVGGYEQYF.